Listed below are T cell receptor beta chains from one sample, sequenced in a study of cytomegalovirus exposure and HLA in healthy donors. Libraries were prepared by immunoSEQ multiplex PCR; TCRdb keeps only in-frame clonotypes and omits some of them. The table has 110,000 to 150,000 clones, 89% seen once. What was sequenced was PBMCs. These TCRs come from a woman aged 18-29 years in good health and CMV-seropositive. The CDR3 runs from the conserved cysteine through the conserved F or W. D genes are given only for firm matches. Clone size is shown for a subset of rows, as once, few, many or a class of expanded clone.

DNA: TGTGCCAGCAGTGAAGGGCAGGTGAGCTCCTACGAGCAGTACTTC
CDR3: CASSEGQVSSYEQYF
V: TRBV6-1
J: TRBJ2-7
D: NA
size: NA

DNA: TGTGCCATCAGTGAACAGGGAACTGAAGCTTTCTTT
CDR3: CAISEQGTEAFF
V: TRBV10-3
J: TRBJ1-1
D: NA
size: once

DNA: TGCGCCAGCAGCTCTGGGACAGCTACTCCTAACTATGGCTACACCTTC
CDR3: CASSSGTATPNYGYTF
V: TRBV5-1
J: TRBJ1-2
D: TRBD1
size: NA

DNA: TGTGCCACCAGCAGAGATCGGGGGTACGAGCAGTACTTC
CDR3: CATSRDRGYEQYF
V: TRBV15
J: TRBJ2-7
D: NA
size: NA

DNA: TGTGCCAGCAGGGGGGGGGCATACAATGAGCAGTTCTTC
CDR3: CASRGGAYNEQFF
V: TRBV6-5
J: TRBJ2-1
D: NA
size: NA

DNA: TGCGCCAGCAGTGAGTCGGTTATTGGCGGTCAGCCCCAGCATTTT
CDR3: CASSESVIGGQPQHF
V: TRBV10-1
J: TRBJ1-5
D: NA
size: NA

DNA: TGTGCCAGCAGCAGGGGTAGCGAGCAGTACTTC
CDR3: CASSRGSEQYF
V: TRBV6-6
J: TRBJ2-7
D: NA
size: NA

DNA: TGCGCCAGCACCCCCGGACAGGGGTTCCTCGAGCAGTACTTC
CDR3: CASTPGQGFLEQYF
V: TRBV5-1
J: TRBJ2-7
D: TRBD1
size: NA

DNA: TGTGCCAGTAGTATCGCGGGGTTGAGTGAAAAACTGTTTTTT
CDR3: CASSIAGLSEKLFF
V: TRBV19
J: TRBJ1-4
D: NA
size: NA

DNA: TGTGCCAGTAGTCGGGGACAGGGGAACACTGAAGCTTTCTTT
CDR3: CASSRGQGNTEAFF
V: TRBV19
J: TRBJ1-1
D: TRBD1
size: NA

DNA: TGTGCCAGCAGCTCAGACCAGGGACAAAACTCCTACGAGCAGTACTTC
CDR3: CASSSDQGQNSYEQYF
V: TRBV7-2
J: TRBJ2-7
D: NA
size: NA

DNA: TGTGCCAGCAGTTTAGGAGGTCGTGGAGCTTTCTTT
CDR3: CASSLGGRGAFF
V: TRBV28
J: TRBJ1-1
D: NA
size: NA

DNA: TGTGCCAGCAGTGATCTAGGGGGCCTGAGCAATCAGCCCCAGCATTTT
CDR3: CASSDLGGLSNQPQHF
V: TRBV6-1
J: TRBJ1-5
D: TRBD1
size: NA

DNA: TGTGCCAGCAGTTTACAATCCAACAGGGTCACCGGGGAGCTGTTTTTT
CDR3: CASSLQSNRVTGELFF
V: TRBV27
J: TRBJ2-2
D: NA
size: NA

DNA: TGTGCCAGCAGCTTACCCGCGGGCTCTGGAAACACCATATATTTT
CDR3: CASSLPAGSGNTIYF
V: TRBV7-8
J: TRBJ1-3
D: NA
size: NA

DNA: TGCAGCGTTGATGGGGGGGGATCTTACACCTTC
CDR3: CSVDGGGSYTF
V: TRBV29-1
J: TRBJ1-2
D: NA
size: NA

DNA: TGTGCCAGCAGTCGAGCAGGGGCCGGGGCCAACGTCCTGACTTTC
CDR3: CASSRAGAGANVLTF
V: TRBV28
J: TRBJ2-6
D: NA
size: NA

DNA: TGTGCCAGCCTTGATATAGCGGGAATGTCGGGGGAGCTGTTTTTT
CDR3: CASLDIAGMSGELFF
V: TRBV27
J: TRBJ2-2
D: TRBD2
size: NA

DNA: TGTGCCAGCAGTGAGGCCAGAGGGAAGAATCAGCCCCAGCATTTT
CDR3: CASSEARGKNQPQHF
V: TRBV2
J: TRBJ1-5
D: NA
size: NA

DNA: TGTGCCAGCTCATTAATCCAGAGACAGGGTAACTATGGCTACACCTTC
CDR3: CASSLIQRQGNYGYTF
V: TRBV18
J: TRBJ1-2
D: TRBD1
size: NA

DNA: TGTGCCAGCAGTTCGGAAACGACGGGTCTCTACGAGCAGTACTTC
CDR3: CASSSETTGLYEQYF
V: TRBV27
J: TRBJ2-7
D: NA
size: NA

DNA: TGCGCCAGCACCACTACCTTCACAGATACGCAGTATTTT
CDR3: CASTTTFTDTQYF
V: TRBV5-1
J: TRBJ2-3
D: NA
size: NA

DNA: TGTGCCAGTAGTATACTTCAGGGCCCAGGCAATCAGCCCCAGCATTTT
CDR3: CASSILQGPGNQPQHF
V: TRBV19
J: TRBJ1-5
D: NA
size: NA

DNA: TGTGCCAGCAGTCTGACAGGGGGGAACGGGGAGCTGTTTTTT
CDR3: CASSLTGGNGELFF
V: TRBV6-5
J: TRBJ2-2
D: TRBD1
size: NA

DNA: TGCGCCAGCAGCTTGGTGGCAGGGGGCCAGTACGAGCAGTACTTC
CDR3: CASSLVAGGQYEQYF
V: TRBV5-1
J: TRBJ2-7
D: TRBD1
size: NA

DNA: TGCGCCAGCAGCCAAGAAAGAAGGAGTCCAGGGGAAGAAAAACTGTTTTTT
CDR3: CASSQERRSPGEEKLFF
V: TRBV4-3
J: TRBJ1-4
D: NA
size: NA

DNA: TGCGCCAGCAGCTATAGCGGCTCCACAGATACGCAGTATTTT
CDR3: CASSYSGSTDTQYF
V: TRBV5-1
J: TRBJ2-3
D: NA
size: NA